The rows below give T cell receptor beta chains drawn from one sample of a study of T cell responses to AZD1222 COVID-19 vaccine. The table came from immunoSEQ multiplex PCR; TCRdb's copy has only in-frame clones and leaves some out. The sample has 56,000 or so clones, approximately 80% seen once; the top ten hold less than 5%. The specimen comprised peripheral blood, sampled 28 days after the second AZD1222 dose. The receptors were sampled from an adult who received the AZD1222 COVID-19 vaccine. Each CDR3 is given with its conserved first and last residue. The order of the fields is CDR3 protein, V gene.

CASSEASGGKGGYTF	TRBV2
CASSIDRDRGNYGYTF	TRBV19
CASSRDRANYGYTF	TRBV5-4
CSVDEIFNYGYTF	TRBV29-1
CASRGVPSQPQHF	TRBV6-5
CASSPFRGDQPQHF	TRBV27
CASSLGDGNEKLFF	TRBV5-1
CASSYSQLREKLFF	TRBV6-2/TRBV6-3
CATSVPGARAYNEQFF	TRBV24-1
CSADRSYEQYF	TRBV20-1
CASSTRGGPEGGSSYEQYF	TRBV28
CASSQRQGALTGELFF	TRBV14
CASSLGGTSWYEQFF	TRBV5-1
CASRQDRVNQPQHF	TRBV19
CASSLQGLGNQPQHF	TRBV27
CASSLDRDGYTF	TRBV7-2
CASSLPDRVDEKLFF	TRBV4-1
CASSLGWGSVNTEAFF	TRBV5-1
CASSRIGSSPDTQYF	TRBV3-1/TRBV3-2
CASSLTRDRESGELFF	TRBV5-1
CASSQDRRVGEANYGYTF	TRBV14
CASSESLNSGNTIYF	TRBV10-1
CASSAQQTGELFF	TRBV10-1
CASRRLPEGPETQYF	TRBV5-5
CASSIEGNQPQHF	TRBV19
CASRVQKDTQYF	TRBV7-2
CASNRQRGNTGELFF	TRBV6-5
CASSYRSGRYEQYF	TRBV6-2/TRBV6-3
CASRDSNQPQHF	TRBV6-5
CASSLAGVDTQYF	TRBV27
CASSPWGSGRAISGANVLTF	TRBV27
CASRRTAFSKLFF	TRBV28
CASSLAGGTENSPLHF	TRBV7-9
CASISGLAGEDTQYF	TRBV6-5
CASTPEASGNYEQYF	TRBV6-2/TRBV6-3
CASSPGQGFFYGELFF	TRBV2
CASRKQANTEAFF	TRBV2
CASRTDGNTIYF	TRBV19
CASSPGQNYGYTF	TRBV12-3/TRBV12-4
CASSQVNRVETQYF	TRBV3-1/TRBV3-2
CASSVGLFEQFF	TRBV9
CASSVKDEQFF	TRBV18
CASSITGGGNQPQHF	TRBV7-8
CASSEGTGHGQPQHF	TRBV2
CASSLGQGRFAYGYTF	TRBV6-2/TRBV6-3
CASSLPHAETQYF	TRBV28